This T cell receptor (beta chain) was recorded in a study of T cell changes during pregnancy in multiple sclerosis (dated by TCRdb to about 2019). Background on the whole study: In women with multiple sclerosis, the researchers looked at how the T cell repertoire shifted as pregnancy progressed.

The germline V gene (reference sequence) supplies CDR1 LNHDA and CDR2 SQIVND. V was cut back by 5 bases and J by 1 base, leaving a gap of 5 bases between them. From its cysteine to its phenylalanine, the CDR3 spans 12 amino acids. The kept DNA is CDR3 alone, 36 bases in frame from the first base. For this clone: Its specific antigen is unknown. The input lacks base qualities; no much larger clone sits a single base away.

The receptor library was made with the immunoSEQ multiplex PCR assay. The immuneACCESS repertoire file appears here via TCRdb, limited to in-frame rearrangements. These files lack a portion of the clones; in checked studies, under half of the deficit traces to unresolved V genes, and the cause of the others is not known. The sample records under 95,000 clones, 85% to 95% of which are singletons. The top ten clones comprise approximately 0.79% of the sample. The sequence is built from TRBV19 and TRBJ2-5; the D gene is unclear. The TCR was taken from a female donor in good health, enrolled as a control in a pregnancy study. The starting material was peripheral blood, obtained in the second trimester of pregnancy. The CDR3 amino acid sequence is: CASSDTQETQYF. The bases are TGTGCCAGTAGTGACACCCAAGAGACCCAGTACTTC.